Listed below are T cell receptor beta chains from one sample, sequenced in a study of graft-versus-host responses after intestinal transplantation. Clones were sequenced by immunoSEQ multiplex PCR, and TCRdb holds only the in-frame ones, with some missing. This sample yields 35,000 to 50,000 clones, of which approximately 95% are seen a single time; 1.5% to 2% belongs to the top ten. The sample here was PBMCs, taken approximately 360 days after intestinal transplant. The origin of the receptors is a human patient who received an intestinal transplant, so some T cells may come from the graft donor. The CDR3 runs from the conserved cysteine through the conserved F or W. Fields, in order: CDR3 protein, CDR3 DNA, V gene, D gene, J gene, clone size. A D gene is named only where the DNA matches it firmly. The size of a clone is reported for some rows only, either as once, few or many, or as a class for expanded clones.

cdr3_aa: CASSERDRRPPGDTGELFF; cdr3_nt: TGCGCCAGCAGTGAGCGGGACAGAAGGCCTCCTGGGGACACCGGGGAGCTGTTTTTT; v_call: TRBV10-1; d_call: TRBD1; j_call: TRBJ2-2; clone_size: NA
cdr3_aa: CASSLDGYEQYF; cdr3_nt: TGCGCCAGCAGCTTGGACGGCTACGAGCAGTACTTC; v_call: TRBV5-1; d_call: NA; j_call: TRBJ2-7; clone_size: NA
cdr3_aa: CASTPGTSGAYEQYF; cdr3_nt: TGTGCCAGCACCCCAGGGACTAGCGGGGCCTACGAGCAGTACTTC; v_call: TRBV6-5; d_call: TRBD2; j_call: TRBJ2-7; clone_size: few
cdr3_aa: CASSNLPGELFF; cdr3_nt: TGTGCCAGCAGCAATCTCCCAGGGGAGCTGTTTTTT; v_call: TRBV6-4; d_call: NA; j_call: TRBJ2-2; clone_size: once
cdr3_aa: CASSLRTAGLGQPQHF; cdr3_nt: TGTGCCAGCAGCTTGCGGACGGCCGGTCTGGGTCAGCCCCAGCATTTT; v_call: TRBV7-2; d_call: NA; j_call: TRBJ1-5; clone_size: NA
cdr3_aa: CASLPPTADQETQYF; cdr3_nt: TGTGCCAGCCTCCCCCCGACGGCGGACCAAGAGACCCAGTACTTC; v_call: TRBV11-2; d_call: NA; j_call: TRBJ2-5; clone_size: NA
cdr3_aa: CASSPGGPLHF; cdr3_nt: TGTGCCAGCAGCCCCGGGGGGCCCCTCCACTTT; v_call: TRBV6-5; d_call: NA; j_call: TRBJ1-6; clone_size: NA
cdr3_aa: CASSDSSGGNTEAFF; cdr3_nt: TGTGCCAGCAGTGACTCGAGCGGGGGGAACACTGAAGCTTTCTTT; v_call: TRBV6-4; d_call: NA; j_call: TRBJ1-1; clone_size: NA
cdr3_aa: CASTVARDRLEKLFF; cdr3_nt: TGTGCCAGCACCGTAGCTAGGGACAGGCTGGAAAAACTGTTTTTT; v_call: TRBV21-1; d_call: NA; j_call: TRBJ1-4; clone_size: NA
cdr3_aa: CAISPLAEQETQYF; cdr3_nt: TGTGCCATCAGCCCCCTAGCGGAACAAGAGACCCAGTACTTC; v_call: TRBV10-3; d_call: TRBD2; j_call: TRBJ2-5; clone_size: NA
cdr3_aa: CSVEDGRGQRYGYTF; cdr3_nt: TGCAGCGTTGAAGATGGGCGCGGACAGCGCTATGGCTACACCTTC; v_call: TRBV29-1; d_call: NA; j_call: TRBJ1-2; clone_size: NA
cdr3_aa: CASIRTPRPNTEAFF; cdr3_nt: TGCGCCAGCATTAGGACACCAAGACCGAACACTGAAGCTTTCTTT; v_call: TRBV5-1; d_call: NA; j_call: TRBJ1-1; clone_size: NA
cdr3_aa: CASSLGLGGYYEQYF; cdr3_nt: TGTGCCAGCAGCTTGGGTCTAGGGGGTTACTACGAGCAGTACTTC; v_call: TRBV5-4; d_call: NA; j_call: TRBJ2-7; clone_size: once
cdr3_aa: CSDGWGNEQFF; cdr3_nt: TGCAGCGACGGATGGGGCAATGAGCAGTTCTTC; v_call: TRBV29-1; d_call: NA; j_call: TRBJ2-1; clone_size: NA
cdr3_aa: CASSWGQSQETQYF; cdr3_nt: TGCGCCAGCAGCTGGGGACAGTCCCAAGAGACCCAGTACTTC; v_call: TRBV5-1; d_call: TRBD1; j_call: TRBJ2-5; clone_size: NA
cdr3_aa: CASSVATRTPYEQYF; cdr3_nt: TGTGCCAGCAGCGTAGCTACTAGAACCCCCTACGAGCAGTACTTC; v_call: TRBV9; d_call: NA; j_call: TRBJ2-7; clone_size: NA
cdr3_aa: CASSLRWGSDYNEQFF; cdr3_nt: TGTGCCAGCAGCTTAAGGTGGGGCAGCGATTACAATGAGCAGTTCTTC; v_call: TRBV7-9; d_call: NA; j_call: TRBJ2-1; clone_size: NA
cdr3_aa: CASSTPGLFCNQPQHF; cdr3_nt: TGTGCCAGCAGCACCCCGGGACTTTTTTGCAATCAGCCCCAGCATTTT; v_call: TRBV7-3; d_call: NA; j_call: TRBJ1-5; clone_size: NA
cdr3_aa: CASSYSGTGSLPVHF; cdr3_nt: TGTGCCAGCAGTTACTCAGGGACAGGTAGCCTGCCCGTCCACTTC; v_call: TRBV6-5; d_call: TRBD1; j_call: TRBJ2-7; clone_size: NA
cdr3_aa: CASLGGTAFNYGYTF; cdr3_nt: TGTGCCAGCCTGGGGGGGACAGCCTTTAACTATGGCTACACCTTC; v_call: TRBV6-6; d_call: TRBD1; j_call: TRBJ1-2; clone_size: NA
cdr3_aa: CASSLTGDAYGYTF; cdr3_nt: TGTGCCAGCAGCTTGACAGGCGACGCTTATGGCTACACCTTC; v_call: TRBV7-9; d_call: NA; j_call: TRBJ1-2; clone_size: NA
cdr3_aa: CASSPGLPYNEQFF; cdr3_nt: TGTGCCAGCAGCCCGGGACTCCCCTACAATGAGCAGTTCTTC; v_call: TRBV6-1; d_call: NA; j_call: TRBJ2-1; clone_size: NA
cdr3_aa: CASSIKTGSNYGYTF; cdr3_nt: TGTGCCAGTAGTATTAAGACAGGCTCTAACTATGGCTACACCTTC; v_call: TRBV19; d_call: NA; j_call: TRBJ1-2; clone_size: NA
cdr3_aa: CASSFSGEEKLFF; cdr3_nt: TGTGCCAGCAGCTTCTCCGGGGAGGAAAAACTGTTTTTT; v_call: TRBV7-9; d_call: NA; j_call: TRBJ1-4; clone_size: NA
cdr3_aa: CASMVGTVSYNEQFF; cdr3_nt: TGTGCAAGCATGGTCGGCACAGTGTCCTACAATGAGCAGTTCTTC; v_call: TRBV11-2; d_call: NA; j_call: TRBJ2-1; clone_size: NA
cdr3_aa: CASSLGRQAGEKLFF; cdr3_nt: TGTGCCAGCAGCTTAGGGAGGCAGGCTGGAGAAAAACTGTTTTTT; v_call: TRBV7-9; d_call: NA; j_call: TRBJ1-4; clone_size: NA
cdr3_aa: CASGLVYLGEQYF; cdr3_nt: TGTGCTAGTGGACTCGTTTACCTAGGCGAGCAGTACTTC; v_call: TRBV12-5; d_call: NA; j_call: TRBJ2-7; clone_size: NA
cdr3_aa: CASSPRWVKGHSANGYTF; cdr3_nt: TGTGCCAGCAGCCCCCGTTGGGTAAAGGGTCATAGCGCGAATGGCTACACCTTC; v_call: TRBV7-9; d_call: NA; j_call: TRBJ1-2; clone_size: NA